The 23 T cell receptor beta chains given below trace back to one sample, sequenced in a study of T cells after yellow fever vaccination. MiXCR was run by TCRdb on the 5' RACE reads, yielding one entry per CDR3 protein. Of a few hundred thousand distinct CDR3 sequences in the sample, 5.2% were seen once. Sequenced material: CD4+ T cells sorted from PBMCs, taken on the day of the yellow fever booster vaccination. The receptor source for this set is a man younger than 35 who received the YFV17D yellow fever vaccine.

The table lists this clonotype with many counts. J is TRBJ2-3 and V is TRBV20-1, with D possibly called TRBD1 or TRBD2 (6 bases each). Germline lookup yields CDR1 DFQATT and CDR2 SNEGSKA (reference sequence). CDR3 length: 14 residues. V gave up 1 base and J gave up 3 bases, with 11 bases separating them. CDR3 protein: CSARGGAYTDTQYF. CDR3 DNA: TGCAGTGCTAGAGGGGGGGCTTATACAGATACGCAGTATTTT.

The chain is built from TRBV28 and TRBJ1-3; D remains unclear. Germline-derived CDR1 and CDR2 are MDHEN and SYDVKM. The CDR3 totals 10 residues. With 8 bases removed from V and 4 bases from J, the gap between germline ends came to 3 bases. This CDR3 is CASVGNTIYF. The CDR3 DNA reads TGTGCCAGCGTCGGAAACACCATATATTTT.

There are a few counts of this clonotype. This chain connects TRBV6-2 or TRBV6-3 to TRBJ2-2; no reliable D call. The CDR3 spans 14 residues. V shed 6 bases and J shed 3 bases, with 11 bases lying between them. The V gene's germline CDR1 is MNHEY and CDR2 SVGEGT. The CDR3 region has the DNA TGTGCCAGCAGAAAAACAGTGGACACCGGGGAGCTGTTTTTT. Its translation: CASRKTVDTGELFF.

Ten or more counts support this clonotype. The chain couples TRBV7-9 to TRBJ1-3; D may be TRBD1 (6 bases). This CDR3 contains 17 residues. CDR1 and CDR2 (germline): SEHNR, FQNEAQ (reference sequence). Trimming removed 6 bases from V and 1 base from J, with 19 bases in between. The CDR3 loop reads CASRYNRDTSSGNTIYF. The CDR3 DNA reads as TGTGCCAGCAGATATAACCGGGACACATCTTCTGGAAACACCATATATTTT. The complete variable domain, with remaining parts taken from reference TRBV7-9 and TRBJ1-3, reads DTGVSQNPRHKITKRGQNVTFRCDPISEHNRLYWYRQTLGQGPEFLTYFQNEAQLEKSRLLSDRFSAERPKGSFSTLEIQRTEQGDSAMYLCASRYNRDTSSGNTIYFGEGSWLTVV.

This clonotype was observed at least ten times. In DNA, the CDR3 is TGTGCCATCAAAAAGGACGGACAACATAATCAGCCCCAGCATTTT. This translates into CAIKKDGQHNQPQHF. The chain carries TRBV10-3 and TRBJ1-5, with D maybe TRBD1 (5 bases). Between the trimmed V and J ends, which lost 7 bases and 4 bases, there was a span of 17 bases. This CDR3 has 15 amino acids. Germline V lookup: CDR1 ENHRY, CDR2 SYGVKD.

There are a few counts of this clonotype. The chain links TRBV7-9 to TRBJ2-1; 7 nucleotides match TRBD1. This CDR3 comprises 18 residues. V gave up 4 bases and J gave up 7 bases; unmatched junction bases: 19. The germline CDR1 and CDR2 sequences are SEHNR and FQNEAQ (reference sequence). The DNA of the CDR3 is TGTGCCAGCAGCTCAAACGGAAGACAGGGCCCGTTGAGAAATGAGCAGTTCTTC. As protein: CASSSNGRQGPLRNEQFF.

In this sample, this clonotype turned up once. The rearrangement links TRBV7-9 to TRBJ1-1, with D possibly TRBD1 on 5 matching bases. This CDR3 is 13 amino acids long. The germline gives CDR1 SEHNR, CDR2 FQNEAQ (reference sequence). V lost 7 bases and J 1 base, leaving 10 bases between the germline ends. The CDR3 reads CASTLTANTEAFF. The CDR3 DNA follows: TGTGCCAGCACGCTGACAGCGAACACTGAAGCTTTCTTT.

The chain is built from TRBV29-1 and TRBJ2-3, with D tentatively TRBD1 or TRBD2 (5 bases each). The V gene's germline CDR1 is SQVTM and CDR2 ANQGSEA. The CDR3 is made up of 13 amino acids. In DNA, the CDR3 is TGCAGTTTCACGGGGCCACAGTTTGATACGCAGTATTTT. Translating it yields CSFTGPQFDTQYF.

This clonotype was counted at least ten times. The chain is built from TRBV3-1 and TRBJ2-1, with 7 bases that match TRBD2. V dropped 6 bases and J dropped 0; count of bases not matched to a gene: 5. Germline CDR1 LGHDT, CDR2 YNNKEL (reference sequence). CDR3 length: 15 amino acids. CDR3 loop: CASSRSGVSYNEQFF. CDR3 sequence (DNA): TGTGCCAGCAGTCGGAGCGGGGTCTCCTACAATGAGCAGTTCTTC.

The table lists this clonotype with many counts. The V call is TRBV4-2, the J call TRBJ1-2; D is ambiguous. There are 15 residues in the CDR3. Germline CDR1 and CDR2: LGHNA and YNFKEQ. Deletions cut 0 bases from V and 3 bases from J, with 11 bases between. Here the CDR3 reads CASSQEAGRDYGYTF. CDR3 in DNA: TGTGCCAGCAGCCAAGAGGCAGGTCGGGACTATGGCTACACCTTC.

This clonotype was seen ten or more times. V gene TRBV7-2 combines with J gene TRBJ1-2; weak D call: TRBD1 (6 bases). The CDR3 loop spans 15 amino acids. V was shortened by 6 bases and J by 5 bases, with 19 bases between the two germline ends. Germline lookup yields CDR1 SGHTA and CDR2 FQGNSA. The CDR3 DNA reads TGTGCCAGCAGTCCATCCCAGGGGACGGCTTATGGCTACACCTTC. Protein: CASSPSQGTAYGYTF.

As to this clonotype: One base away lies a much larger clone, so this may be a sequencing read error. The V and J genes are TRBV28 and TRBJ2-1; 10 positions match TRBD2. Germline lookup yields CDR1 MDHEN and CDR2 SYDVKM. The V and J ends lost 6 bases and 8 bases, in that order; junction bases with no gene match: 7. CDR3 length equals 14 residues. The CDR3 region is CASSRTSGEYEQFF. Written as DNA, the CDR3 is TGTGCCAGCAGCCGAACTAGCGGGGAGTATGAGCAGTTCTTC.

This chain links TRBV4-2 with TRBJ1-4; D not resolved. The CDR3 length is 13 residues. CDR1 is LGHNA, CDR2 YNFKEQ, per germline. Deletions cut 4 bases from V and 6 bases from J, with 9 bases between. The chain's CDR3 is CASSPGRDEKLFF. CDR3 bases: TGTGCCAGCAGCCCAGGACGGGATGAAAAACTGTTTTTT.

This clonotype has a count of ten or more. The V and J genes are TRBV4-2 and TRBJ1-2; 9 positions match TRBD1. Germline trimming cut 0 bases from V and 3 bases from J; bases unmatched to any gene: 2. This CDR3 comprises 15 residues. From germline, CDR1 is LGHNA and CDR2 YNFKEQ. The CDR3 coding sequence is TGTGCCAGCAGCCAAGACCGGGACAGGGACTATGGCTACACCTTC. Protein sequence: CASSQDRDRDYGYTF.

This clonotype was detected only a few times. The V and J genes are TRBV25-1 and TRBJ2-1; 16 positions agree with TRBD2. There are 18 residues in the CDR3. Germline CDR1 is MGHDK and CDR2 is SYGVNS. After removal of 6 bases from V and 2 bases from J, the junction contained 7 bases not matched to a gene. In nucleotides, the CDR3 is TGTGCCAGCAGGAAGGGACTAGCGGGGGGGTTCACCTACAATGAGCAGTTCTTC. It translates to CASRKGLAGGFTYNEQFF. The full variable domain, with the rest looked up from reference TRBV25-1 and TRBJ2-1, is EADIYQTPRYLVIGTGKKITLECSQTMGHDKMYWYQQDPGMELHLIHYSYGVNSTEKGDLSSESTVSRIRTEHFPLTLESARPSHTSQYLCASRKGLAGGFTYNEQFFGPGTRLTVL.

Concerning this clonotype: It may be a read error: a sequence one base away is much more abundant. V and J are TRBV7-1 and TRBJ1-4; 7 bases line up with TRBD1. TRBV7-1 is an ORF, with its function uncertain. The CDR3 is 15 amino acids. V was clipped by 0 bases and J by 3 bases; unmatched bases: 1. The CDR3 DNA follows: TGTGCCAGCAGCTCAGCCAGGGGGGCTAATGAAAAACTGTTTTTT. This encodes CASSSARGANEKLFF.

This clonotype was recorded many times. The chain is built from TRBV7-8 and TRBJ1-3, with 7 positions matching TRBD1. CDR1 and CDR2 (germline): SGHVS, FQNEAQ. V gave up 4 bases and J gave up 2 bases; unmatched junction bases: 2. The CDR3 consists of 14 residues. The CDR3: CASSSGTAGNTIYF. DNA for the CDR3: TGTGCCAGCAGCTCGGGGACAGCTGGAAACACCATATATTTT.

This clonotype has a count of ten or more. This chain links TRBV12-3 or TRBV12-4 with TRBJ2-7, with 8 bases identical to TRBD2. The V and J ends lost 3 bases and 2 bases, in that order; junction bases with no gene match: 12. The CDR3 sequence is 17 residues long. The CDR3 loop reads CASSFQLADRYPYEQYF. CDR3 DNA sequence: TGTGCCAGCAGTTTCCAACTAGCGGACCGCTACCCCTACGAGCAGTACTTC.

Ten or more counts support this clonotype. The chain has TRBV29-1 and TRBJ2-7; either TRBD1 or TRBD2 may supply D (5 bases each). CDR1 is SQVTM, CDR2 ANQGSEA, per germline. CDR3 length equals 13 residues. V lost 1 base to trimming and J lost 4 bases, with 11 bases between them. The CDR3 sequence is CSVEGGLEYEQYF. CDR3 nucleotides: TGCAGCGTTGAAGGGGGGTTGGAATACGAGCAGTACTTC.

This clonotype has only a few counts. The chain recombines TRBV3-1 with TRBJ2-3; tentative D call: TRBD2 (7 bases). Germline assignment: CDR1 LGHDT and CDR2 YNNKEL (reference sequence). Trimming shortened V by 6 bases and J by 4 bases, and 20 bases separated the two germline ends. The CDR3 extends over 16 amino acids. The DNA for the CDR3 is TGTGCCAGCAGGTCGGGGGGCCGGTGGAGTGCAGATACGCAGTATTTT. Its translation: CASRSGGRWSADTQYF.

The chain has TRBV3-1 and TRBJ2-7; no clear D. V lost 0 bases and J 2 bases, leaving 8 bases between the germline ends. CDR1 is LGHDT, CDR2 YNNKEL, per germline (reference sequence). CDR3 length: 14 amino acids. The CDR3 loop is CASSQDPFAYEQYF. The CDR3 DNA sequence: TGTGCCAGCAGCCAAGATCCCTTCGCCTACGAGCAGTACTTC.

The V call is TRBV6-5, the J call TRBJ2-3, with no clear D. Germline CDR1 reads MNHEY; CDR2 reads SVGAGI. CDR3 length: 17 residues. The V end lost 5 bases, the J end lost 0 bases, and 18 bases lay between the germline ends. This CDR3 is CASSKTLAADSTDTQYF. The DNA of the CDR3 is TGTGCCAGCAGTAAGACACTCGCCGCTGATAGCACAGATACGCAGTATTTT.

This clonotype was picked up a small number of times. The rearrangement uses TRBV7-2 and TRBJ2-7, with D possibly being TRBD1 (5 bases). The CDR3 consists of 14 residues. The V gene lost 3 bases and the J gene lost 7 bases, with 16 bases spanning the gap. Germline V gene sequence: CDR1 SGHTA, CDR2 FQGNSA. In DNA form, the CDR3 reads TGTGCCAGCAGCTTGGACACTGGTCTACGAGAGCAGTACTTC. This gives the protein CASSLDTGLREQYF.